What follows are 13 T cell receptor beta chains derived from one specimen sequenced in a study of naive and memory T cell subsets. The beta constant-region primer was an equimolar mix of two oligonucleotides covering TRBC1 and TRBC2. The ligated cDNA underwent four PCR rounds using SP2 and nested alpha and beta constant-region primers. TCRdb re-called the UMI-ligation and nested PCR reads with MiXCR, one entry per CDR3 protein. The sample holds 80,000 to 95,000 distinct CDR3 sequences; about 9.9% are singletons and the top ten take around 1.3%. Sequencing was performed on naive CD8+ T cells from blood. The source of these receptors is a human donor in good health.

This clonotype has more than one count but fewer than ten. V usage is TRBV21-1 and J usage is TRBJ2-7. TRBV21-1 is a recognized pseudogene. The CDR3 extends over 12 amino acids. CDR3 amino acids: CASSTLYNEQYF. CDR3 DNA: TGTGCCAGCAGCACCCTTTACAACGAGCAGTACTTC.

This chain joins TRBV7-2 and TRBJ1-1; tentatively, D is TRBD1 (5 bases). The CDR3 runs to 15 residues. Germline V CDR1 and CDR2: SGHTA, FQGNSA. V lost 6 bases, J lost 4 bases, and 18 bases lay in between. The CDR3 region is CASRQGRGRGTEAFF. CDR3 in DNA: TGTGCCAGCAGGCAAGGCCGGGGTAGGGGCACTGAAGCTTTCTTT.

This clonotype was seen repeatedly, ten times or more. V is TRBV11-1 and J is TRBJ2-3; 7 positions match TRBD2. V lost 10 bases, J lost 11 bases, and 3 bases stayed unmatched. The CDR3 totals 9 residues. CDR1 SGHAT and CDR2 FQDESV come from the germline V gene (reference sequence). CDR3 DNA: TGTGCCACCGCGGGGGAGCAGTATTTT. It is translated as CATAGEQYF.

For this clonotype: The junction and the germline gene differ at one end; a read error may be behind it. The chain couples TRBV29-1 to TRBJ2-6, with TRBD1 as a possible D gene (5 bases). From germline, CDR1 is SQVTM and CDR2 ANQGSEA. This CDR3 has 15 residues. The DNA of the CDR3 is TGCAGCGTTACAAAGGACATCTCTGGGGCCAACGTCCTGAATTTC. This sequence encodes CSVTKDISGANVLNF.

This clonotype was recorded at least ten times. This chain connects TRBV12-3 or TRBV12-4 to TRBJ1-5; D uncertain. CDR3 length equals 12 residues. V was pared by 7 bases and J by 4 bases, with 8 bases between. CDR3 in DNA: TGTGCCAGCAACTTGGGTAATCAGCCCCAGCATTTT. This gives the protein CASNLGNQPQHF.

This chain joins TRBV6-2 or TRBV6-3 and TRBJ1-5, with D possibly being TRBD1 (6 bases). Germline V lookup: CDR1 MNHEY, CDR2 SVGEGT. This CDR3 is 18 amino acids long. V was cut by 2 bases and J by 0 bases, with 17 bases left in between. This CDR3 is CASSYLLDSSYSNQPQHF. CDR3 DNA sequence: TGTGCCAGCAGTTACCTTTTGGACAGTTCGTATAGCAATCAGCCCCAGCATTTT.

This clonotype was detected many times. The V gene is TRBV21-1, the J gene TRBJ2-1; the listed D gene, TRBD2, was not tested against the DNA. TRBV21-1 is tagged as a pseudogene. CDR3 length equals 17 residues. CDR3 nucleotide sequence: TGTGCCAGCAGCAACCGGGACAGCGGACTTTCGGGGAATGAGCAGTTCTTC. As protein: CASSNRDSGLSGNEQFF.

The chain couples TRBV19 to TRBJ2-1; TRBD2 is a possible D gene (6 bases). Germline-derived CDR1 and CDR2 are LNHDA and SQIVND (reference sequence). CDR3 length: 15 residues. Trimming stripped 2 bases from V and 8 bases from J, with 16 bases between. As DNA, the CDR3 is TGTGCCAGTAGTATAATGATAGGGAGGTTGGATGAGCAGTTCTTC. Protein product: CASSIMIGRLDEQFF.

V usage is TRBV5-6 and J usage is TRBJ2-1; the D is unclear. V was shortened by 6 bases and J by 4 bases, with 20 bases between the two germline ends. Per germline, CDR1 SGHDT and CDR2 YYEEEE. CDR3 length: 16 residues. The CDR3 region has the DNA TGTGCCAGCAAGAGCAGAATGAGACAACTATACAATGAGCAGTTCTTC. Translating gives CASKSRMRQLYNEQFF. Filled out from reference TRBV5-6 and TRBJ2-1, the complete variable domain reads DAGVTQSPTHLIKTRGQQVTLRCSPKSGHDTVSWYQQALGQGPQFIFQYYEEEERQRGNFPDRFSGHQFPNYSSELNVNALLLGDSALYLCASKSRMRQLYNEQFFGPGTRLTVL.

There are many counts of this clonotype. The CDR3 bases are TGTGCCAGCAGCCATGCGCAGGGAGGCCAGCCCCAGCATTTT. Its protein is CASSHAQGGQPQHF. The chain uses TRBV4-2 and TRBJ1-5; possibly TRBD1 for D (5 bases). This CDR3 spans 14 amino acids. The germline V gene encodes CDR1 LGHNA and CDR2 YNFKEQ. V shed 3 bases and J shed 7 bases, with 13 bases lying between them.

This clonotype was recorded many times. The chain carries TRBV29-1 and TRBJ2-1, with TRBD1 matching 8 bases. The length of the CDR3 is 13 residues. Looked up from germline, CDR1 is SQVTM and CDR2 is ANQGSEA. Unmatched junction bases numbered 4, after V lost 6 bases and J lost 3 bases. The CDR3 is CSVDGTGYNEQFF. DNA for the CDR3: TGCAGCGTCGACGGGACAGGCTACAATGAGCAGTTCTTC.

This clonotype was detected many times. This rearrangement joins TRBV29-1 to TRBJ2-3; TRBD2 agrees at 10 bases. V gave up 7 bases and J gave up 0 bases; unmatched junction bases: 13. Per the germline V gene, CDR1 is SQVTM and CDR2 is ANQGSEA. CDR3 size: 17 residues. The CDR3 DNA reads TGCAGCGCCTTACCTAGCGGGAGTTCCTCTAGCACAGATACGCAGTATTTT. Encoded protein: CSALPSGSSSSTDTQYF.

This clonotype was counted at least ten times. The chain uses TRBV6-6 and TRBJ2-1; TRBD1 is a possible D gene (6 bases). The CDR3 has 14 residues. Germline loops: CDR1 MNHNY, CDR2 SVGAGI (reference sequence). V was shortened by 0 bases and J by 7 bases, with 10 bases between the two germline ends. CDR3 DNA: TGTGCCAGCAGTTACTCGGCAGGGGCTAATGAGCAGTTCTTC. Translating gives CASSYSAGANEQFF.